This T cell receptor beta chain was recovered during a study of T cells in Graves' hyperthyroidism and ophthalmopathy. The sample holds many counts of this clonotype. Its antigen is not known. Study observations and caveats: Prediction of ophthalmopathy progression came a median approximately 7 months pre-onset.

Amplified TCR beta CDR3 regions derived from RNA transcripts. Initially, a first-round RT-PCR of the TCR CDR3 employed the HTBI primer set. TCRdb re-called the multiplex PCR reads with MiXCR, one entry per CDR3 protein. The table has under 500,000 distinct CDR3 sequences, over 12% seen once. The source material was blood. The sequence was obtained from a man aged 50 to 59 with Graves' ophthalmopathy.

CDR3 sequence (DNA): TGTGCCAGCAGACATGACAGGACCACCTACAATGAGCAGTTCTTC. Translation: CASRHDRTTYNEQFF. The rearrangement joins TRBV2 to TRBJ2-1; D is possibly TRBD1 (6 bases). The CDR3 runs to 15 residues. Per germline, CDR1 SNHLY and CDR2 FYNNEI. V lost 6 bases to trimming and J lost 2 bases, with 14 bases between them.